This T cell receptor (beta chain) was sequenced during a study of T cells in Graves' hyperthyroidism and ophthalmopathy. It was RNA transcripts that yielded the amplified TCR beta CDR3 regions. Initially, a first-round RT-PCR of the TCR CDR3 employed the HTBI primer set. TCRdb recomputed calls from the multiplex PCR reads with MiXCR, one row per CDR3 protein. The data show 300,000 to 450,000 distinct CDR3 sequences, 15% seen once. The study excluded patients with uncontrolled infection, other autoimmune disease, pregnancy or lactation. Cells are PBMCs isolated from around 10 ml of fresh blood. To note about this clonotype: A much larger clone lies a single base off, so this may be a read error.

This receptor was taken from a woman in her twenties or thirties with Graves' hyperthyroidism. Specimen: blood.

The CDR3: CASSPRTSGSHEQYF. DNA of the CDR3: TGCGCCAGCAGCCCGAGGACTAGCGGGAGCCACGAGCAGTACTTC. V gene TRBV5-1 combines with J gene TRBJ2-7; 13 bases align to TRBD2. Germline trimming cut 4 bases from V and 5 bases from J; bases unmatched to any gene: 6. The CDR3 sequence is 15 residues long. Per germline, CDR1 SGHRS and CDR2 YFSETQ.